This TCR beta chain came from a study of PD-L1 blockade in urothelial cancer (dated by TCRdb to about 2017). Regarding the study in general: Every patient began therapy around 2014 and was given atezolizumab 1,200 mg intravenously every 3 weeks. About 85% of the 29 patients were males with bladder-origin urothelial cancer, and about 65% of the 29 reported a prior smoking history. An ECOG performance status of 0 or 1 was recorded for the patients, and 0 to 3 prior chemotherapy regimens had been received by the patients. Blood samples were analyzed at two time points: 3 weeks after treatment start (second dose) and 6 weeks after treatment start. Blood samples yielded a median of roughly 140,000 T cells and around 80,000 unique TCRs, with median clonality 0.080. The study was an exploratory multi-omic analysis of somatic, immune and clinical correlates of response to PD-L1 blockade with atezolizumab in urothelial cancer. Pretreatment tumor samples, along with matched peripheral blood collected serially before and after atezolizumab treatment, underwent TCR sequencing. Durable clinical benefit was defined as a progression-free survival longer than 6 months, and TCR features were additionally tested against progression-free survival and overall survival. In the same patients, whole exome sequencing and RNA sequencing of pretreatment tumors were performed in addition to TCR sequencing. Durable clinical benefit was achieved by nine patients but not by the remaining 20. Pretreatment blood TCR-seq was available for twenty-nine patients, at least one posttreatment blood collection was obtained for approximately 25 patients, and tumor TCR-seq was available for approximately 25 patients. What the authors observed across the whole study: Patients with durable benefit showed greater expansion of tumor-associated TCR clones in peripheral blood 3 weeks after starting treatment (n = 22, p = 0.022). Because the sample size was small (n ≈ 27) and many of the analyses were exploratory, the results are meant to be hypothesis-generating. Improved progression-free and overall survival was associated with having pretreatment peripheral blood TCR clonality below the median.

To estimate absolute template abundance from read counts, synthetic TCR analog templates were spiked into each PCR. The immunoSEQ assay used bias-controlled V and J gene primers to amplify TCRbeta CDR3 regions from genomic DNA. Sequencing of rearranged TCRbeta segments was performed at approximately 20X coverage. Concerning the study's data processing: Clustering was used to correct sequencing errors, and CDR3s were annotated against IMGT so that V, D and J genes could be assigned. Out-of-frame and stop-codon sequences were excluded, and only productive TCRbeta rearrangements were used in downstream analyses. Clonality was computed as one minus Shannon entropy normalized by the log of the number of unique productive sequences. Clones differing between time points or between blood and tumor were identified by Fisher's exact test with Benjamini-Hochberg correction at adjusted p below 0.01. What TCRdb holds here is the immuneACCESS table cut down to in-frame rearrangements. Part of the clones is not present; checked against another copy, under half of the missing clones reflect an unresolved V gene, and the others are unexplained. V, J and clone size are taken as reported in that table, and D and trimming were inferred from the DNA itself. This sample lists some 51,000 clones; approximately 90% were detected once. The leading ten clones occupy 2.4% of the sample.

On this clone itself: Its target antigen remains unknown. Qualities for individual bases were not recorded, and no much larger clone is one base off.

The intended sense of this specimen's time point label: peripheral blood 6 weeks after treatment start. A total of approximately 27 patients with locally advanced or metastatic urothelial carcinoma, treated at Memorial Sloan Kettering on a trial protocol, made up the cohort. Peripheral blood mononuclear cells were collected pretreatment and during treatment, with between 1 and 8 total time points obtained per patient. The Qiagen DNeasy Blood extraction kit was used to purify genomic DNA from total PBMCs and tumor samples. PBMCs were collected pretreatment and during treatment, and were isolated and stored as previously described. Germline trimming: 4 bases from V, 3 bases from J; junction bases outside gene matches: 20. The CDR3 runs 19 amino acids, cysteine and phenylalanine included. The CDR3 DNA has 57 bases and is translated from base 1. CDR1 and CDR2, looked up from the germline V gene, are MGHRA and YSYEKL.

The chain couples TRBV4-1 to TRBJ1-2; TRBD1 matches 7 bases in the middle. The sequences come from PBMCs, collected around atezolizumab (anti-PD-L1) treatment. The TCR was taken from a man in his 60s with urothelial cancer. The nucleotide sequence reads as follows: TGCGCCAGCAGCCGGGACGAAGGTGGAGGACAGGATAGTGACTATGGCTACACCTTC. Its product reads: CASSRDEGGGQDSDYGYTF.